The 22 T cell receptor beta chains in this list originate from one sample, sequenced in a study of T-cell memory formation after mild COVID-19. MiXCR, run by TCRdb on the 5' RACE reads, gives a single entry per CDR3 protein. This sample has approximately 500,000 distinct CDR3 sequences, with around a quarter found just once. The sequencing input was PBMCs or a T cell subset sorted from them (not recorded which). The receptor source for this set is an adult woman who had mild COVID-19 (a few samples of this study predate the infection). Cell type and time point are not known.

The sample holds a few counts of this clonotype. V and J are TRBV7-9 and TRBJ2-2; no clear D gene. This CDR3 has 15 amino acids. The V end was cut by 2 bases, the J end by 1 base, with 8 bases between. Looked up from germline, CDR1 is SEHNR and CDR2 is FQNEAQ (reference sequence). In DNA, the CDR3 is TGTGCCAGCAGCTTAAGACCTTTGAACACCGGGGAGCTGTTTTTT. Translated: CASSLRPLNTGELFF. The variable domain in full, with the rest retrieved from reference TRBV7-9 and TRBJ2-2, is DTGVSQNPRHKITKRGQNVTFRCDPISEHNRLYWYRQTLGQGPEFLTYFQNEAQLEKSRLLSDRFSAERPKGSFSTLEIQRTEQGDSAMYLCASSLRPLNTGELFFGEGSRLTVL.

The table lists this clonotype with a few counts. The chain couples TRBV4-1 to TRBJ2-3, with 8 positions matching TRBD2. The germline V gene has CDR1 MGHRA and CDR2 YSYEKL. V lost 1 base, J lost 2 bases, and 8 bases stayed unmatched. The CDR3 covers 17 residues. DNA of the CDR3: TGCGCCAGCAGCCAAGGAGGTAGCGGGGCGATCACAGATACGCAGTATTTT. Amino acid sequence: CASSQGGSGAITDTQYF.

The genes are TRBV7-1 and TRBJ2-3; 7 positions match TRBD1. TRBV7-1 is annotated as an ORF whose role is uncertain. J gave up 7 bases and V 5 bases, and 3 bases lay outside the gene matches. This CDR3 region has 12 residues. The CDR3 loop reads CASSPQGYTQYF. As DNA, the CDR3 is TGTGCCAGCAGCCCACAGGGGTATACGCAGTATTTT.

The chain has TRBV5-6 and TRBJ2-7, with no clear D. The CDR3 runs to 12 residues. V was clipped by 5 bases and J by 2 bases, with 8 bases between them. Germline CDR1 reads SGHDT; CDR2 reads YYEEEE. CDR3 amino acids: CASRRDAYEQYF. The CDR3 coding sequence is TGTGCCAGCAGAAGAGACGCCTACGAGCAGTACTTC.

Here the CDR3 DNA reads TGCGCCAGCAGCTTATGGGGCACGCAGTTCTTC. Protein product: CASSLWGTQFF. The rearrangement uses TRBV5-1 and TRBJ2-1; D perhaps matches TRBD1 (5 bases). Germline V lookup: CDR1 SGHRS, CDR2 YFSETQ. Between the trimmed V and J ends, which lost 2 bases and 12 bases, there was a span of 9 bases. The CDR3 totals 11 residues.

The CDR3 DNA follows: TGTGCCACCAGCCCCGAAGGGGGGAGGAGTAGCGGGAGTACAGATACGCAGTATTTT. This encodes CATSPEGGRSSGSTDTQYF. This chain joins TRBV15 and TRBJ2-3; 9 bases are shared with TRBD2. The germline gives CDR1 LNHNV, CDR2 YYDKDF (reference sequence). CDR3 size: 19 residues. J lost 3 bases, V lost 5 bases, and 18 bases had no gene match.

The chain is built from TRBV7-9 and TRBJ1-4; 9 positions agree with TRBD1. Trimming took 2 bases from V and 7 from J; bases not matched to a gene: 5. Germline V gene data show CDR1 as SEHNR and CDR2 as FQNEAQ (reference sequence). The CDR3 covers 15 residues. This CDR3 reads CASSLSGTGSEKLFF. The CDR3 nucleotides read TGTGCCAGCAGCTTATCCGGGACAGGGAGTGAAAAACTGTTTTTT.

This clonotype has only a few counts. The chain is built from TRBV3-1 and TRBJ2-5, with 7 bases that match TRBD2. The J segment lost 1 base and the V segment lost 3 bases, leaving 11 bases of the junction unmatched. Looked up from germline, CDR1 is LGHDT and CDR2 is YNNKEL (reference sequence). The CDR3 has 17 amino acids. The DNA for the CDR3 is TGTGCCAGCAGCCACGCGAAAGGCGGGGGTCCCCAAGAGACCCAGTACTTC. Protein sequence: CASSHAKGGGPQETQYF.

J is TRBJ2-7 and V is TRBV10-3, with D possibly matching TRBD1 (6 bases). Per germline, CDR1 ENHRY and CDR2 SYGVKD. The CDR3 sequence is 13 residues long. V was shortened by 9 bases and J by 0 bases, with 12 bases between the two germline ends. In DNA form, the CDR3 reads TGTGCCATTACGGGGACAAGCTCCTACGAGCAGTACTTC. It codes for CAITGTSSYEQYF.

The V call is TRBV7-6, the J call TRBJ2-1; D remains unclear. The CDR3 contains 14 residues. V gave up 3 bases and J gave up 6 bases, with 12 bases separating them. Germline values: CDR1 SGHVS, CDR2 FNYEAQ. The CDR3 coding sequence is TGTGCCAGCAGCTTCCTCGGCTACAGCAATGAGCAGTTCTTC. It codes for CASSFLGYSNEQFF.

This clonotype has more than one count but fewer than ten. CDR3 protein: CASSLGTPNYGYTF. The CDR3 DNA follows: TGCGCCAGCAGCTTGGGGACACCAAACTATGGCTACACCTTC. The gene calls are TRBV5-1 and TRBJ1-2; TRBD1 is a possible D gene (5 bases). Trimming shortened V by 0 bases and J by 2 bases, and 8 bases separated the two germline ends. The CDR3 contains 14 residues. Germline CDR1 is SGHRS and CDR2 is YFSETQ.

This clonotype has more than one count but fewer than ten. This chain connects TRBV15 to TRBJ1-5, with 8 bases matching TRBD1. The V gene end was trimmed by 0 bases and the J gene end by 3 bases; junction bases not matched to a gene: 4. CDR3 length: 16 amino acids. Germline CDR1 is LNHNV and CDR2 is YYDKDF (reference sequence). CDR3 residues: CATSREGDRFNQPQHF. For the CDR3, the DNA is TGTGCCACCAGCAGAGAGGGGGACAGGTTCAATCAGCCCCAGCATTTT.

V and J are TRBV20-1 and TRBJ2-4; D remains ambiguous. V gave up 0 bases and J gave up 0 bases, with 12 bases separating them. CDR3 length equals 16 residues. Germline V gene sequence: CDR1 DFQATT, CDR2 SNEGSKA (reference sequence). As DNA, the CDR3 is TGCAGTGCTAGAGATCTGCTTGATCTAGCCAAAAACATTCAGTACTTC. Translated: CSARDLLDLAKNIQYF.

This clonotype was seen only a few times. The V gene is TRBV5-1, the J gene TRBJ2-7, with D perhaps TRBD2 (6 bases). This CDR3 has 13 residues. The germline V gene encodes CDR1 SGHRS and CDR2 YFSETQ. Trimming removed 0 bases from V and 6 bases from J, with 10 bases in between. This chain's CDR3 is CASSLDPGGEQYF. In DNA, the CDR3 is TGCGCCAGCAGCTTGGACCCCGGGGGCGAGCAGTACTTC.

This clonotype was detected ten times or more. V usage is TRBV27 and J usage is TRBJ2-1; TRBD2 agrees at 10 bases. The CDR3 has 15 amino acids. Losses at the gene ends were 6 bases for V and 4 bases for J; bases not matched to a gene: 6. Per the germline V gene, CDR1 is MNHEY and CDR2 is SMNVEV (reference sequence). CDR3 sequence reads: CASRWTSGVYNEQFF. Here the CDR3 DNA reads TGTGCCAGCAGGTGGACTAGCGGAGTTTACAATGAGCAGTTCTTC.

The chain recombines TRBV19 with TRBJ2-3; maybe TRBD1 (6 bases). This CDR3 is built from 16 residues. V was pared by 5 bases and J by 5 bases, with 20 bases between. Germline V gene lookup returns CDR1 LNHDA and CDR2 SQIVND (reference sequence). CDR3 sequence reads: CASSPPGHTSRDTQYF. CDR3 in DNA: TGTGCCAGTAGTCCCCCGGGACACACAAGTAGAGATACGCAGTATTTT.

The chain's CDR3 is CASSYTGDNTGELFF. In DNA form, the CDR3 reads TGTGCCAGCAGTTACACCGGGGATAACACCGGGGAGCTGTTTTTT. The chain has TRBV6-2 or TRBV6-3 and TRBJ2-2, with a possible D match to TRBD2 (5 bases). The CDR3 has 15 residues. Looked up from germline, CDR1 is MNHEY and CDR2 is SVGEGT. V lost 2 bases and J 2 bases, leaving 9 bases between the germline ends.

DNA of the CDR3: TGTGCCAGCAGTTCACAGCTGAATGAAAAACTGTTTTTT. This sequence encodes CASSSQLNEKLFF. The chain uses TRBV3-1 and TRBJ1-4; the D is unclear. V gave up 6 bases and J gave up 5 bases, with 10 bases separating them. The V gene's germline CDR1 is LGHDT and CDR2 YNNKEL (reference sequence). The CDR3 is made up of 13 amino acids. Full variable domain (rest looked up from reference TRBV3-1 and TRBJ1-4): DTAVSQTPKYLVTQMGNDKSIKCEQNLGHDTMYWYKQDSKKFLKIMFSYNNKELIINETVPNRFSPKSPDKAHLNLHINSLELGDSAVYFCASSSQLNEKLFFGSGTQLSVL.

The chain uses TRBV2 and TRBJ1-6, with D perhaps TRBD1 (5 bases). The germline CDR1 and CDR2 sequences are SNHLY and FYNNEI. Between the trimmed V and J ends, which lost 8 bases and 4 bases, there was a span of 15 bases. CDR3 length: 15 amino acids. The CDR3 coding sequence is TGTGCCAGCCTGTCTGGGACGGGGTATAATTCACCCCTCCACTTT. Translation: CASLSGTGYNSPLHF.

This clonotype was seen a handful of times. The rearrangement uses TRBV15 and TRBJ1-1; 7 bases line up with TRBD1. Germline V gene sequence: CDR1 LNHNV, CDR2 YYDKDF (reference sequence). V lost 3 bases and J lost 4; bases outside the gene matches: 2. The CDR3 sequence is 13 residues long. The CDR3 region has the DNA TGTGCCACCAGCAGGACAGGGATCACTGAAGCTTTCTTT. Translating gives CATSRTGITEAFF.

The V gene is TRBV5-6, the J gene TRBJ1-5; D not resolved. The CDR3 extends over 15 amino acids. Germline CDR1 reads SGHDT; CDR2 reads YYEEEE. Trimming pared 0 bases from V and 4 bases from J, leaving 11 bases between. The CDR3 nucleotides read TGTGCCAGCAGCTTGGGAAGGAAGGGTAATCAGCCCCAGCATTTT. It encodes CASSLGRKGNQPQHF.

In this sample, this clonotype turned up a few times. The V call is TRBV4-1, the J call TRBJ2-7, with 9 nucleotides matching TRBD2. Looked up from germline, CDR1 is MGHRA and CDR2 is YSYEKL. Trimming cost V 1 base and J 1 base; bases outside gene matches: 8. The CDR3 has 17 residues. The chain's CDR3 is CASSQVREGLGSYEQYF. DNA for the CDR3: TGCGCCAGCAGCCAAGTGCGGGAGGGCCTCGGTTCCTACGAGCAGTACTTC.